This TCR beta chain was recorded in a study of cytomegalovirus exposure and HLA in healthy donors. Whole-study results and caveats: Investigators reported 164 TCR beta chains as tied to cytomegalovirus. Indistinguishable V segments, including TRBV6-2 and TRBV6-3, were excluded. CMV serostatus alone was available as immune exposure information.

Note on this clone: Antigen: not known.

This PCR relied on a set of 60 Vbeta primers and 13 Jbeta primers. Original processing notes: An analysis that came later counted 60 million to 80 million unique TCR beta chains, about 10 million shared. Profiling relied on immunoSEQ multiplex PCR, and the TCRdb table lists in-frame clones only, not all of them. That table furnishes V, J and clone size, whereas the DNA furnished D and trimming. The table has about 94,000 clones, 79% seen once. In germline, CDR1 is LNHDA, CDR2 SQIVND (reference sequence). CDR3 length: 15 amino acids. With 4 bases clipped from V and 3 bases from J, the junction kept 5 bases outside the gene matches.

This TCR derives from a woman aged 40-49 years in good health and CMV-seronegative. The rearrangement joins TRBV19 to TRBJ1-2; 10 bases agree with TRBD1. The specimen was PBMCs. CDR3 DNA: TGTGCCAGTAGTAAAGGGACAGGGGCTGACTATGGCTACACCTTC. This sequence encodes CASSKGTGADYGYTF.